The next 20 T cell receptor beta chains were all read from a single sample in a study of blood T cell repertoires in COVID-19. Here immunoSEQ multiplex PCR was the method, and the copy in TCRdb shows in-frame clones only, minus some. Among over 300,000 clones, about 82% were seen once, and the ten largest hold 1.5% to 2%. Sequencing used peripheral blood. The receptors stem from a woman aged 45-59 years with acute or convalescent COVID-19.

CDR3 nucleotides: TGTGCCAGCAAGAGTAGGGGCAGTCAGCCCCAGCATTTT. Protein sequence: CASKSRGSQPQHF. The chain joins TRBV6-5 to TRBJ1-5, with TRBD1 as a possible D gene (5 bases). Germline CDR1 reads MNHEY; CDR2 reads SVGAGI. V lost 7 bases, J lost 6 bases, and 13 bases lay in between. CDR3 length: 13 residues.

The rearrangement links TRBV4-2 to TRBJ2-5; 11 bases align to TRBD2. J was trimmed by 1 base and V by 0 bases; bases with no gene match: 16. The CDR3 is 21 amino acids. Germline CDR1 is LGHNA and CDR2 is YNFKEQ. CDR3: CASSQDPRASGRLGVQETQYF. The CDR3 DNA follows: TGTGCCAGCAGCCAAGATCCGCGGGCTAGCGGGAGGTTGGGGGTCCAAGAGACCCAGTACTTC.

The chain combines TRBV5-1 with TRBJ1-1, with TRBD1 as a possible D gene (5 bases). V lost 3 bases and J 1 base, leaving 16 bases between the germline ends. The CDR3 runs to 16 residues. The germline gives CDR1 SGHRS, CDR2 YFSETQ. In DNA, the CDR3 is TGCGCCAGCAGCTACCCGACCGGGACTCGGAACACTGAAGCTTTCTTT. It specifies CASSYPTGTRNTEAFF.

This sequence joins TRBV7-2 and TRBJ1-1; the match to TRBD1 covers 8 bases. Germline V gene sequence: CDR1 SGHTA, CDR2 FQGNSA. The V and J ends lost 1 base and 6 bases, in that order; junction bases with no gene match: 7. This CDR3 spans 15 amino acids. This CDR3 reads CASSLVAGGFPEAFF. In nucleotides, the CDR3 is TGTGCCAGCAGCTTAGTAGCAGGGGGCTTCCCTGAAGCTTTCTTT.

The rearrangement joins TRBV5-6 to TRBJ2-1; tentatively, D is TRBD2 (6 bases). Trimming stripped 5 bases from V and 7 bases from J, with 13 bases between. This CDR3 is 13 amino acids long. Germline V gives CDR1 SGHDT, CDR2 YYEEEE. CDR3 sequence: CASRERALNEQFF. The CDR3 DNA follows: TGTGCCAGCAGGGAGCGGGCTCTGAATGAGCAGTTCTTC.

The chain carries TRBV12-3 or TRBV12-4 and TRBJ1-1; D is possibly TRBD1 (5 bases). This CDR3 region has 13 residues. V was pared by 3 bases and J by 6 bases, with 11 bases between. The CDR3 loop reads CASSFGGGAEAFF. The DNA of the CDR3 is TGTGCCAGCAGTTTTGGGGGAGGGGCTGAAGCTTTCTTT.

The CDR3 spells CASSQRLALLGGEQFF. The CDR3 region has the DNA TGTGCCAGCAGTCAAAGACTAGCCCTACTCGGGGGTGAGCAGTTCTTC. The chain joins TRBV27 to TRBJ2-1; 7 positions match TRBD2. J gave up 9 bases and V 5 bases, and 16 bases lay outside the gene matches. This CDR3 comprises 16 residues. The germline CDR1 and CDR2 sequences are MNHEY and SMNVEV (reference sequence).

The J gene is TRBJ2-7, the V gene TRBV7-8; TRBD2 matches 8 bases. Trimming cost V 2 bases and J 3 bases; bases outside gene matches: 3. Germline V gene lookup returns CDR1 SGHVS and CDR2 FQNEAQ. This CDR3 has 14 residues. This CDR3 reads CASSLPAGVYEQYF. DNA of the CDR3: TGTGCCAGCAGCTTACCAGCGGGAGTCTACGAGCAGTACTTC.

The chain couples TRBV18 to TRBJ2-1; 13 bases map to TRBD2. With V trimmed by 7 bases and J by 8 bases, 14 bases remained unmatched. CDR1 is KGHSH, CDR2 LQKENI, per germline. The CDR3 runs 17 residues. The CDR3 DNA reads as TGTGCCAGCTTACTAAGGACTAGCGGGAGAAAGGACGATGAGCAGTTCTTC. This encodes CASLLRTSGRKDDEQFF.

The chain recombines TRBV28 with TRBJ2-7; D gene unclear. Germline V gene lookup returns CDR1 MDHEN and CDR2 SYDVKM. This CDR3 has 11 residues. The V end was cut by 1 base, the J end by 7 bases, with 5 bases between. The CDR3 here is CASSLSREQYF. DNA of the CDR3: TGTGCCAGCAGTTTATCCCGGGAGCAGTACTTC.

The rearrangement links TRBV6-2 or TRBV6-3 to TRBJ1-2, with 11 positions matching TRBD1. The CDR3 loop spans 15 amino acids. Germline CDR1 MNHEY, CDR2 SVGEGT. Losses at the gene ends were 6 bases for V and 2 bases for J; bases not matched to a gene: 5. The CDR3 DNA sequence: TGTGCCAGCAGCCTCCGGGACAGGGGGAACTATGGCTACACCTTC. This encodes CASSLRDRGNYGYTF.

The chain couples TRBV28 to TRBJ1-4; the match to TRBD1 covers 7 bases. Germline V CDR1 and CDR2: MDHEN, SYDVKM. The CDR3 is 15 residues long. The ends lost 6 bases at V and 3 bases at J; junction bases unmatched: 7. The CDR3 protein is CASSYGTASNEKLFF. CDR3 sequence (DNA): TGTGCCAGCAGCTATGGGACAGCCTCTAATGAAAAACTGTTTTTT. The full variable domain, its missing parts supplied by reference TRBV28 and TRBJ1-4, is DVKVTQSSRYLVKRTGEKVFLECVQDMDHENMFWYRQDPGLGLRLIYFSYDVKMKEKGDIPEGYSVSREKKERFSLILESASTNQTSMYLCASSYGTASNEKLFFGSGTQLSVL.

V gene TRBV6-1 combines with J gene TRBJ2-1, with D perhaps matching TRBD1 (7 bases). Germline CDR1 MNHNS, CDR2 SASEGT. V lost 0 bases and J 5 bases, leaving 11 bases between the germline ends. This CDR3 is built from 15 residues. CDR3 nucleotides: TGTGCCAGCAGTGAAGCGGCAGGGGGGAACAATGAGCAGTTCTTC. Its translation is CASSEAAGGNNEQFF.

The chain links TRBV10-3 to TRBJ1-1, with D possibly matching TRBD1 (5 bases). This CDR3 has 14 residues. Germline V gene sequence: CDR1 ENHRY, CDR2 SYGVKD. Trimming pared 6 bases from V and 1 base from J, leaving 12 bases between. CDR3 sequence reads: CAIRGALGNTEAFF. CDR3 bases: TGTGCCATCAGAGGGGCCCTCGGGAACACTGAAGCTTTCTTT.

This chain joins TRBV2 and TRBJ2-7; 9 positions match TRBD2. This CDR3 comprises 13 residues. Per the germline V gene, CDR1 is SNHLY and CDR2 is FYNNEI. After removal of 10 bases from V and 6 bases from J, the junction contained 10 bases not matched to a gene. The chain's CDR3 is CATQREARGEQYF. The DNA for the CDR3 is TGTGCCACCCAGCGGGAGGCTAGGGGCGAGCAGTACTTC.

The chain is built from TRBV29-1 and TRBJ2-2; the D gene is possibly TRBD2 (6 bases). Germline V gives CDR1 SQVTM, CDR2 ANQGSEA. The CDR3 totals 14 residues. Trimming cost V 4 bases and J 6 bases, with 15 bases left between them. CDR3 sequence reads: CSVVGGGGAGELFF. For the CDR3, the DNA is TGCAGCGTTGTTGGGGGAGGAGGCGCCGGGGAGCTGTTTTTT.

The chain links TRBV9 to TRBJ2-7, with D possibly TRBD1 on 5 matching bases. The CDR3 length is 16 residues. Germline values: CDR1 SGDLS, CDR2 YYNGEE. The V end lost 0 bases, the J end lost 2 bases, and 15 bases lay between the germline ends. The CDR3 here is CASSVGVLGATYEQYF. CDR3 DNA: TGTGCCAGCAGCGTAGGAGTCCTTGGGGCCACCTACGAGCAGTACTTC.

The genes are TRBV5-1 and TRBJ1-5; D is unclear. The ends were cut back, 0 bases at V and 5 bases at J, with 9 bases in the middle. CDR1 and CDR2 from the germline V gene are SGHRS and YFSETQ. CDR3 length equals 14 residues. CDR3 region: CASSLVGGDQPQHF. The CDR3 nucleotides read TGCGCCAGCAGCTTGGTCGGCGGGGATCAGCCCCAGCATTTT.

This chain links TRBV28 with TRBJ1-2, with TRBD1 identical over 9 bases. The germline CDR1 and CDR2 sequences are MDHEN and SYDVKM. This CDR3 is 15 amino acids long. The V gene end was trimmed by 5 bases and the J gene end by 6 bases; junction bases not matched to a gene: 10. CDR3 residues: CASSPRGDRVDGYTF. The CDR3 DNA reads TGTGCCAGCAGTCCCCGTGGGGACAGGGTGGATGGCTACACCTTC.

The V call is TRBV7-9, the J call TRBJ1-1, with D unresolved. V shed 5 bases and J shed 6 bases, with 10 bases lying between them. The CDR3 consists of 12 residues. The germline CDR1 and CDR2 sequences are SEHNR and FQNEAQ (reference sequence). The CDR3 here is CASSRAVAEAFF. CDR3 in DNA: TGTGCCAGCAGCAGGGCCGTCGCTGAAGCTTTCTTT.